This record looks at one T cell receptor (beta chain) sequence and its context. The antigen is unknown. The use of a sample-barcoded 5' primer and a J-beta primer mix characterized a second PCR of 7 to 11 cycles. MiXCR, applied by TCRdb to the 5' RACE reads, yields one record per CDR3 protein. The sample records just under 750,000 distinct CDR3 sequences, about a fifth being singletons. This entry comes from a study of blood T cells in healthy people across ages. Every donor contributed around 10 milliliters of peripheral blood by blood draw. V lost 2 bases and J lost 4, with 5 bases in between. CDR3 length: 12 amino acids. Germline CDR1 reads ENHRY; CDR2 reads SYGVKD. Study results and caveats: While age rose, TCR beta diversity per million T cells dropped in a roughly linear way.

This TCR came from a man in his 70s in good health. Material for sequencing was blood. V usage is TRBV10-3 and J usage is TRBJ2-5; D remains unclear. This CDR3 reads CAISEDLETQYF. The CDR3 DNA is TGTGCCATCAGTGAGGATTTAGAGACCCAGTACTTC.